The 5 T cell receptor beta chains below come from one sample, sequenced in a study of blood T cell repertoires in COVID-19. TCRdb's copy holds only in-frame clones and misses some; the assay was immunoSEQ multiplex PCR. The sample shows around 150,000 clones, about 86% of them seen only once. Sequencing was performed on peripheral blood. Source of these receptors: a man between 65 and 85 years old with acute or convalescent COVID-19.

This clone has a single count. The CDR3 sequence is CASSQDGSGSGTDTQYF. In DNA form, the CDR3 reads TGCGCCAGCAGCCAAGATGGGAGCGGGAGTGGCACAGATACGCAGTATTTT. The chain has TRBV4-1 and TRBJ2-3; 8 bases are a match to TRBD2. J lost 1 base, V lost 0 bases, and 6 bases had no gene match. The CDR3 is 17 amino acids. Germline V gene sequence: CDR1 MGHRA, CDR2 YSYEKL.

The chain joins TRBV5-4 to TRBJ2-7; 11 bases are shared with TRBD2. The CDR3 runs to 16 residues. Germline CDR1 is SGHNT and CDR2 is YYREEE (reference sequence). V shed 0 bases and J 5 bases; nucleotides not matched to a gene: 7. CDR3 DNA sequence: TGTGCCAGCAGCTTGGGTAGCGGGAGGGCCTTCGACGAGCAGTACTTC. Its protein product is CASSLGSGRAFDEQYF.

This clone has just a few counts. DNA for the CDR3: TGTGCCAGCAGTGAATCCCTCGGCTATGGCTACACCTTC. This gives the protein CASSESLGYGYTF. The chain uses TRBV2 and TRBJ1-2; D remains ambiguous. V lost 2 bases, J lost 4 bases, and 8 bases lay in between. CDR1 and CDR2 (germline): SNHLY, FYNNEI. The CDR3 consists of 13 residues.

The chain uses TRBV5-1 and TRBJ2-1; 7 positions match TRBD1. V was pared by 0 bases and J by 8 bases, with 11 bases of the junction left unmatched. CDR1 is SGHRS and CDR2 is YFSETQ in the germline V gene. CDR3 length: 16 residues. The CDR3 nucleotides read TGCGCCAGCAGCTTGGGGCCAAACAGGGGAAGGGATGAGCAGTTCTTC. Protein product: CASSLGPNRGRDEQFF.

The chain recombines TRBV7-2 with TRBJ2-1, with D possibly being TRBD2 (6 bases). V lost 5 bases and J 3 bases, leaving 14 bases between the germline ends. Germline V CDR1 and CDR2: SGHTA, FQGNSA. The CDR3 runs 15 residues. Written as DNA, the CDR3 is TGTGCCAGCAGCCCCCCTACTAGCTTCTACAATGAGCAGTTCTTC. Amino acids: CASSPPTSFYNEQFF. The variable domain in full, with the rest retrieved from reference TRBV7-2 and TRBJ2-1, is GAGVSQSPSNKVTEKGKDVELRCDPISGHTALYWYRQSLGQGLEFLIYFQGNSAPDKSGLPSDRFSAERTGGSVSTLTIQRTQQEDSAVYLCASSPPTSFYNEQFFGPGTRLTVL.